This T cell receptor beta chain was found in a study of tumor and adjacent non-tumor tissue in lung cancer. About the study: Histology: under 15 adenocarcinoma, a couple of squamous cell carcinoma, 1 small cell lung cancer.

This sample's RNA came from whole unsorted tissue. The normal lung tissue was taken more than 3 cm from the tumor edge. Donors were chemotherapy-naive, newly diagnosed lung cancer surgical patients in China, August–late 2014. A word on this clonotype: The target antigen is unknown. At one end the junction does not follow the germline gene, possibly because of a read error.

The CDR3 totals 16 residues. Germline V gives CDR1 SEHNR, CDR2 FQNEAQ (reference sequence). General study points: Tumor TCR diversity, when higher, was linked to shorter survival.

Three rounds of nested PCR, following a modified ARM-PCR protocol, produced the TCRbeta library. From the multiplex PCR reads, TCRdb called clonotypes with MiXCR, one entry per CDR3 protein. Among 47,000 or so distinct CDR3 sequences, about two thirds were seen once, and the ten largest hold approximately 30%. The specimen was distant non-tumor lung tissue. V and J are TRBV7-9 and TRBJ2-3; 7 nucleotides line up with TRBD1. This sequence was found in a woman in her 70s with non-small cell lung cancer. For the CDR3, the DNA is TGTGCCAACAGCCACGGGACAGACCCTAGCACAGATACGCAGTATTTC. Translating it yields CANSHGTDPSTDTQYF. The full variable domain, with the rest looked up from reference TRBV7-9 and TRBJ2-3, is DTGVSQNPRHKITKRGQNVTFRCDPISEHNRLYWYRQTLGQGPEFLTYFQNEAQLEKSRLLSDRFSAERPKGSFSTLEIQRTEQGDSAMYLCANSHGTDPSTDTQYFGPGTRLTVL.